A selection of T cell receptor beta chains follows, all from one sample in a study of blood T cell repertoires in COVID-19. The assay was immunoSEQ multiplex PCR, and TCRdb's table has in-frame clones only and misses some. The sample yields almost 200,000 clones, roughly 90% seen once. Input material: PBMCs or T cells enriched from blood (not recorded which). Receptor source: a young woman who had recovered from COVID-19. The CDR3 runs from the conserved cysteine through the conserved F or W. A clone size is listed for some rows: how often the clone was seen (once, few, many), or a class if it is expanded.

j_call clone_size v_call cdr3_aa
TRBJ1-1 NA TRBV28 CASILSPVYTEAFF
TRBJ1-6 NA TRBV3-1/TRBV3-2 CASSPATNSPLHF
TRBJ2-3 NA TRBV10-2 CASRDLGRPGPDTQYF
TRBJ1-6 NA TRBV2 CASSGGTGWSPLHF
TRBJ1-2 NA TRBV11-2 CASSLSNSNYGYTF
TRBJ2-1 NA TRBV10-3 CAISETGDEQFF
TRBJ1-2 NA TRBV30 CAWTGMRSYTF
TRBJ2-3 NA TRBV21-1 CASSREWTGLAVPSTDTQYF
TRBJ2-3 once TRBV14 CASSRNRVRDTDTQYF
TRBJ2-7 NA TRBV18 CASSPMGTGSEQYF
TRBJ1-3 NA TRBV7-6 CASSATGNTIYF
TRBJ2-3 few TRBV10-3 CAISESRGGVPDTQYF
TRBJ2-7 NA TRBV19 CASSIYRGYEQYF
TRBJ2-7 NA TRBV28 CASSFAQDEQYF
TRBJ1-4 NA TRBV7-6 CASSLQASRSRIEKLFF
TRBJ1-2 NA TRBV28 CASSLIERGSLFGANYGYTF
TRBJ2-3 NA TRBV7-9 CASSPPMSTQYF
TRBJ1-2 once TRBV23-1 CASSQSSLQGPQGYTF
TRBJ2-3 NA TRBV28 CASRSWTSGGWDTQYF
TRBJ2-7 once TRBV5-4 CASSLVGGGFYEQYF
TRBJ1-2 NA TRBV4-2 CATTLGRTTYGYTF
TRBJ2-2 few TRBV11-2 CASSFNKNTGELFF
TRBJ1-1 NA TRBV12-3/TRBV12-4 CASSTQASTEAFF
TRBJ1-1 once TRBV5-1 CASSLRQGGTNTEAFF
TRBJ1-2 NA TRBV12-5 CASGLLLAGGSYGYTF
TRBJ1-1 NA TRBV4-1 CASSLTDMNTEAFF
TRBJ2-7 NA TRBV18 CASSADRSYEQYF
TRBJ1-1 NA TRBV5-5 CASSLGATEAFF
TRBJ2-3 once TRBV9 CASSPPGTGKVVVYF
TRBJ1-2 NA TRBV11-2 CASSSLRGGNYGYTF
TRBJ2-7 NA TRBV7-6 CASSLRRDRAAYEQYF
TRBJ2-5 NA TRBV5-1 CASSLVPSGAQETQYF
TRBJ1-6 NA TRBV12-2 CASRLVKRELSLQSDSPLHF
TRBJ1-5 NA TRBV1 CTSSQVRGTGGRCHNQPQHF
TRBJ1-3 few TRBV7-6 CASSLEPNTPPGNTIYF
TRBJ2-1 NA TRBV13 CASSLLQRGWVNEQFF